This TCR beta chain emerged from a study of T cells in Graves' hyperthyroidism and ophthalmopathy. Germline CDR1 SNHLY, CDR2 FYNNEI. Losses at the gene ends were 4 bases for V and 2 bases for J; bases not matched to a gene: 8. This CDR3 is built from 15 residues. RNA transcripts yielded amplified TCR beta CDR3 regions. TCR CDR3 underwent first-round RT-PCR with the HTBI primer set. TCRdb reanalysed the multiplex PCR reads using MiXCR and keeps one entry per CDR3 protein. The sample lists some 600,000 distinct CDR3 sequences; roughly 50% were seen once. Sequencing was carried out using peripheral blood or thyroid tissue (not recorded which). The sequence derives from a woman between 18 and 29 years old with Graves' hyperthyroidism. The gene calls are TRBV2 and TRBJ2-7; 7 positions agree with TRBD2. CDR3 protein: CASSVRGRSPYEQYF. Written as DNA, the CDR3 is TGTGCCAGCAGTGTCCGCGGGAGAAGTCCCTACGAGCAGTACTTC.